What follows are 15 T cell receptor beta chains derived from one specimen sequenced in a study of cytomegalovirus exposure and HLA in healthy donors. Vbeta (60) and Jbeta (13) primers were used in the PCR. Produced via immunoSEQ multiplex PCR; TCRdb's table is partial and in-frame only. The sample has about 160,000 clones, 65% to 90% seen once. Sequencing used PBMCs. Receptors were obtained from a woman aged 18 to 35 in good health and CMV-seronegative.

The rearrangement uses TRBV19 and TRBJ1-5, with D maybe TRBD1 (5 bases). The CDR3 covers 15 residues. The germline CDR1 and CDR2 sequences are LNHDA and SQIVND (reference sequence). V was pared by 7 bases and J by 3 bases, with 16 bases between. The CDR3: CASMSRVGDNQPQHF. The CDR3 nucleotides are TGTGCCAGTATGTCACGGGTAGGGGACAATCAGCCCCAGCATTTT.

The J gene is TRBJ1-4, the V gene TRBV6-6; D might be TRBD1 (6 bases). The CDR3 covers 14 residues. The V end was cut by 6 bases, the J end by 7 bases, with 15 bases between. Germline values: CDR1 MNHNY, CDR2 SVGAGI (reference sequence). The DNA for the CDR3 is TGTGCCAGCAGCTCCACAGGGTTTAGTGAAAAACTGTTTTTT. The encoded protein is CASSSTGFSEKLFF.

This clone was observed at least ten times. The V and J genes are TRBV4-2 and TRBJ2-1; TRBD2 might be the D (6 bases). CDR3 length: 16 residues. From germline, CDR1 is LGHNA and CDR2 YNFKEQ. V dropped 0 bases and J dropped 2 bases, with 11 bases sitting between them. The CDR3 nucleotides are TGTGCCAGCAGCCAAGATGGCGGGATGACCTACAATGAGCAGTTCTTC. Its translation is CASSQDGGMTYNEQFF.

The chain links TRBV5-5 to TRBJ1-4; D might be TRBD1 (6 bases). V lost 3 bases to trimming and J lost 2 bases, with 14 bases between them. CDR3 size: 16 residues. Germline V gene data show CDR1 as SGHKS and CDR2 as YYEKEE (reference sequence). CDR3 amino acids: CASSSPTGRTNEKLFF. CDR3 in DNA: TGTGCCAGCAGCTCTCCTACAGGGCGGACTAATGAAAAACTGTTTTTT.

In nucleotides, the CDR3 is TGTGCCAGCAAGGAGGGGAGCCCCTCTGGAAACACCATATATTTT. It translates to CASKEGSPSGNTIYF. The genes are TRBV28 and TRBJ1-3, with D possibly TRBD1 on 5 matching bases. V was shortened by 7 bases and J by 0 bases, with 13 bases between the two germline ends. Germline loops: CDR1 MDHEN, CDR2 SYDVKM. CDR3 size: 15 residues.

The rearrangement joins TRBV4-1 to TRBJ1-5, with 7 bases lining up with TRBD1. Germline CDR1 reads MGHRA; CDR2 reads YSYEKL. The CDR3 has 13 amino acids. The ends lost 5 bases at V and 9 bases at J; junction bases unmatched: 7. This CDR3 reads CASSDRVYAPQHF. For the CDR3, the DNA is TGCGCCAGCAGCGACAGGGTATATGCGCCCCAGCATTTT.

This chain links TRBV5-1 with TRBJ2-3; TRBD1 agrees at 7 bases. Germline V lookup: CDR1 SGHRS, CDR2 YFSETQ. CDR3 size: 14 residues. The J segment lost 2 bases and the V segment lost 4 bases, leaving 4 bases of the junction unmatched. The CDR3, as DNA: TGCGCCAGCAGCCTGCAGGGGGACACAGATACGCAGTATTTT. Translated: CASSLQGDTDTQYF.

The chain recombines TRBV11-2 with TRBJ2-1; TRBD1 matches at 7 bases. V gave up 1 base and J gave up 9 bases; unmatched junction bases: 12. The V gene's germline CDR1 is SGHAT and CDR2 FQNNGV. This CDR3 spans 16 amino acids. DNA of the CDR3: TGTGCCAGCAGCTTAGCCACAGGGGATATTGGAGTTGAGCAGTTCTTC. Translating it yields CASSLATGDIGVEQFF.

Note on this clone: An end of the junction differs from the germline gene, which may be a read error. The chain joins TRBV6-5 to TRBJ1-2; 7 nucleotides align to TRBD1. CDR1 MNHEY and CDR2 SVGAGI come from the germline V gene. The CDR3 is 15 amino acids. The DNA for the CDR3 is TGTGCCAGCAGTCAGGGGGGACAGCTTAACTATGGCTACCCCTTC. Encoded protein: CASSQGGQLNYGYPF.

This clone appeared a single time. V is TRBV30 and J is TRBJ1-5; 10 bases map to TRBD1. V was pared by 1 base and J by 4 bases, with 4 bases of the junction left unmatched. The germline CDR1 and CDR2 sequences are GTSNPN and SVGIG (reference sequence). This CDR3 is built from 15 residues. The CDR3 coding sequence is TGTGCCTGGAGTGAAGGGACAGGGGCGAATCAGCCCCAGCATTTT. Residues: CAWSEGTGANQPQHF.

V is TRBV11-2 and J is TRBJ2-2; 8 bases match TRBD1. CDR1 SGHAT and CDR2 FQNNGV come from the germline V gene. The CDR3 is made up of 17 amino acids. The V gene end was trimmed by 6 bases and the J gene end by 5 bases; junction bases not matched to a gene: 14. CDR3 DNA: TGTGCCAGCAGTCGTGAATTGGGACAGGTGGGAACCGGGGAGCTGTTTTTT. Its protein product is CASSRELGQVGTGELFF.

The chain employs TRBV28 and TRBJ2-7; the D gene is possibly TRBD2 (5 bases). From germline, CDR1 is MDHEN and CDR2 SYDVKM. The length of the CDR3 is 15 residues. The V and J ends lost 6 bases and 2 bases respectively, with 17 bases between them. The CDR3 DNA sequence: TGTGCCAGCAGCCTACAGCGGCAATCGCCCTACGAGCAGTACTTC. This gives the protein CASSLQRQSPYEQYF.

V and J are TRBV29-1 and TRBJ2-1, with TRBD1 as a possible D gene (5 bases). V was pared by 4 bases and J by 4 bases, with 11 bases between. CDR1 and CDR2 (germline): SQVTM, ANQGSEA. CDR3 length: 13 amino acids. This CDR3 reads CSVVRDPYNEQFF. The CDR3 DNA is TGCAGCGTTGTCAGGGATCCATACAATGAGCAGTTCTTC.

This clone was seen a handful of times. The chain uses TRBV5-1 and TRBJ1-4; 12 bases are shared with TRBD1. This CDR3 region has 18 residues. The ends lost 4 bases at V and 0 bases at J; junction bases unmatched: 7. Germline assignment: CDR1 SGHRS and CDR2 YFSETQ. The CDR3 DNA sequence: TGCGCCAGCAGCATAACCGGGACAGGGGGCGCAACTAATGAAAAACTGTTTTTT. Translated: CASSITGTGGATNEKLFF.

The chain couples TRBV2 to TRBJ1-1; TRBD1 agrees at 11 bases. Trimming removed 6 bases from V and 5 bases from J; junction bases left unmatched: 2. CDR3 length equals 13 residues. Germline values: CDR1 SNHLY, CDR2 FYNNEI. CDR3 DNA sequence: TGTGCCAGCAGGCGGGACAGGGGGACTGAAGCTTTCTTT. Translating it yields CASRRDRGTEAFF. Variable domain in full (rest from reference TRBV2 and TRBJ1-1): EPEVTQTPSHQVTQMGQEVILRCVPISNHLYFYWYRQILGQKVEFLVSFYNNEISEKSEIFDDQFSVERPDGSNFTLKIRSTKLEDSAMYFCASRRDRGTEAFFGQGTRLTVV.